Listed here are 23 T cell receptor beta chains from one sample, sequenced in a study of patients and donors after allogeneic stem cell transplantation. TCRdb passed the RT-PCR reads through MiXCR, listing each CDR3 protein once. The sample shows some 17,000 distinct CDR3 sequences, approximately 25% of them seen only once. Sequences were obtained from blood, either unsorted or a sorted T cell fraction (not recorded which). The receptors here all came from a human donor who was either an allogeneic HSCT recipient or a stem cell or donor lymphocyte infusion donor (not recorded which). It is not recorded whose cells these are; they may come from a transplant donor.

This clonotype showed up just a few times. The chain is built from TRBV7-9 and TRBJ1-2; 8 bases match TRBD1. The V and J ends lost 5 bases and 2 bases, in that order; junction bases with no gene match: 1. Looked up from germline, CDR1 is SEHNR and CDR2 is FQNEAQ (reference sequence). The CDR3 totals 13 residues. CDR3 nucleotides: TGTGCCAGCAGCCGGGACAGGAACTATGGCTACACCTTC. This encodes CASSRDRNYGYTF.

J is TRBJ2-1 and V is TRBV9; 7 bases agree with TRBD1. With 0 bases clipped from V and 7 bases from J, the junction kept 22 bases outside the gene matches. This CDR3 has 20 residues. Per the germline V gene, CDR1 is SGDLS and CDR2 is YYNGEE. CDR3 residues: CASSVDPSSSVTGRGNEQFF. CDR3 bases: TGTGCCAGCAGCGTAGACCCCTCATCATCGGTGACAGGGCGCGGTAATGAGCAGTTCTTC.

V is TRBV7-9 and J is TRBJ1-4, with unresolved D. V was clipped by 4 bases and J by 6 bases, with 15 bases between them. CDR1 SEHNR and CDR2 FQNEAQ come from the germline V gene (reference sequence). There are 15 residues in the CDR3. CDR3: CASSSLEKEDEKLFF. The CDR3 DNA reads as TGTGCCAGCAGCTCCCTGGAGAAGGAGGATGAAAAACTGTTTTTT.

V usage is TRBV6-5 and J usage is TRBJ1-2, with 7 bases aligning to TRBD1. Looked up from germline, CDR1 is MNHEY and CDR2 is SVGAGI. V lost 2 bases to trimming and J lost 3 bases; unmatched junction nucleotides: 0. This CDR3 has 13 residues. The CDR3 DNA reads TGTGCCAGCAGTTACGGGACAGACTATGGCTACACCTTC. This gives the protein CASSYGTDYGYTF.

This clonotype was seen only once. This rearrangement joins TRBV30 to TRBJ1-1; no firm D call. The germline CDR1 and CDR2 sequences are GTSNPN and SVGIG (reference sequence). The length of the CDR3 is 13 residues. V lost 4 bases to trimming and J lost 3 bases, with 12 bases between them. CDR3 nucleotides: TGTGCCTGGAACACCCGGGCCGACACTGAAGCTTTCTTT. Residues: CAWNTRADTEAFF.

The chain combines TRBV6-6 with TRBJ1-5, with a tentative D call TRBD1 (5 bases). Trimming left V 6 bases short and J 0 bases short, with 18 bases between. The CDR3 sequence is 17 residues long. Germline CDR1 reads MNHNY; CDR2 reads SVGAGI (reference sequence). The CDR3 region has the DNA TGTGCCAGCAGACCTCTGGGGGAGGGTTATAGCAATCAGCCCCAGCATTTT. Its translation is CASRPLGEGYSNQPQHF.

This clonotype came up a few times. The V call is TRBV6-6, the J call TRBJ1-5; 10 bases align to TRBD1. This CDR3 region has 18 residues. CDR1 is MNHNY, CDR2 SVGAGI, per germline (reference sequence). J lost 0 bases, V lost 1 base, and 6 bases had no gene match. The CDR3 bases are TGTGCCAGCAGTTACTTCCGACAGGGGGCCCATAGCAATCAGCCCCAGCATTTT. Protein product: CASSYFRQGAHSNQPQHF.

V is TRBV20-1 and J is TRBJ1-6; D is perhaps TRBD1 (6 bases). Trimming left V 6 bases short and J 11 bases short, with 11 bases between. Germline V gene sequence: CDR1 DFQATT, CDR2 SNEGSKA (reference sequence). The CDR3 has 11 residues. The CDR3: CSAPGDPPLHF. CDR3 nucleotide sequence: TGCAGTGCCCCAGGGGACCCACCCCTCCACTTT.

The chain is built from TRBV13 and TRBJ2-1; the D gene is possibly TRBD2 (5 bases). The CDR3 spans 13 residues. Germline CDR1 is PRHDT and CDR2 is FYEKMQ (reference sequence). Trimming cost V 5 bases and J 7 bases, with 12 bases left between them. For the CDR3, the DNA is TGTGCCAGCAGCCGTAGGCCGGGGAATGAGCAGTTCTTC. It specifies CASSRRPGNEQFF.

This clonotype has just a few counts. This chain links TRBV5-1 with TRBJ1-1; no reliable D call. V lost 3 bases and J 5 bases, leaving 11 bases between the germline ends. The V gene's germline CDR1 is SGHRS and CDR2 YFSETQ. The CDR3 is 13 amino acids. The CDR3 region is CASSWAGQTEAFF. CDR3 bases: TGCGCCAGCAGCTGGGCTGGTCAGACTGAAGCTTTCTTT.

The rearrangement joins TRBV3-1 to TRBJ1-5; D gene ambiguous. Per germline, CDR1 LGHDT and CDR2 YNNKEL (reference sequence). Trimming cost V 1 base and J 0 bases, with 4 bases left between them. This CDR3 spans 14 amino acids. The CDR3 protein is CASSQVNSNQPQHF. As DNA, the CDR3 is TGTGCCAGCAGCCAAGTTAATAGCAATCAGCCCCAGCATTTT.

The CDR3 is CASSIGRYTEAFF. In nucleotides, the CDR3 is TGTGCCAGCTCGATCGGACGGTACACTGAAGCTTTCTTT. V is TRBV18 and J is TRBJ1-1; D gene unclear. Trimming took off 6 bases at V and 3 bases at J, with 11 bases between the two ends. Germline V gives CDR1 KGHSH, CDR2 LQKENI. This CDR3 has 13 residues. The whole variable domain, filled in from reference TRBV18 and TRBJ1-1, reads NAGVMQNPRHLVRRRGQEARLRCSPMKGHSHVYWYRQLPEEGLKFMVYLQKENIIDESGMPKERFSAEFPKEGPSILRIQQVVRGDSAAYFCASSIGRYTEAFFGQGTRLTVV.

This clonotype was found a few times. The V gene is TRBV6-6, the J gene TRBJ1-2; no definite D call. Trimming took off 0 bases at V and 4 bases at J, with 12 bases between the two ends. The germline gives CDR1 MNHNY, CDR2 SVGAGI (reference sequence). CDR3 length equals 15 residues. CDR3 in amino acids: CASSYSRQEGYGYTF. The CDR3 DNA follows: TGTGCCAGCAGTTACTCGCGGCAGGAAGGCTATGGCTACACCTTC.

This rearrangement joins TRBV5-1 to TRBJ1-2; no reliable D call. V gave up 3 bases and J gave up 13 bases, with 19 bases separating them. Looked up from germline, CDR1 is SGHRS and CDR2 is YFSETQ. This CDR3 is 13 amino acids long. The CDR3 sequence is CASSWIPRTRPTF. The CDR3 region has the DNA TGCGCCAGCAGCTGGATCCCCCGGACGAGGCCCACCTTC.

V and J are TRBV12-3 or TRBV12-4 and TRBJ2-1; no clear D. The germline V and J ends were trimmed by 2 bases and 2 bases, with 7 bases remaining between them. This CDR3 is 14 amino acids long. CDR3 in DNA: TGTGCCAGCAGTTTAAGTAGGCCCTACAATGAGCAGTTCTTC. It encodes CASSLSRPYNEQFF.

This clonotype was seen a few times. The rearrangement uses TRBV20-1 and TRBJ2-7, with D unresolved. Germline V gene data show CDR1 as DFQATT and CDR2 as SNEGSKA (reference sequence). V was cut by 3 bases and J by 0 bases, with 6 bases left in between. This CDR3 region has 12 residues. The CDR3 DNA sequence: TGCAGTGCTAGTATAGTCTCCTACGAGCAGTACTTC. This codes for CSASIVSYEQYF.

This chain connects TRBV6-2 or TRBV6-3 to TRBJ2-6, with no clear D. This CDR3 contains 14 residues. Germline lookup yields CDR1 MNHEY and CDR2 SVGEGT. V was shortened by 6 bases and J by 3 bases, with 9 bases between the two germline ends. The CDR3 DNA sequence: TGTGCCAGCAGCCCGACGGGTGGGGCCAACGTCCTGACTTTC. Amino acids: CASSPTGGANVLTF.

There are a few counts of this clonotype. The V gene is TRBV6-5, the J gene TRBJ1-1; D unclear. Germline loops: CDR1 MNHEY, CDR2 SVGAGI. CDR3 length: 14 amino acids. The V end was cut by 7 bases, the J end by 0 bases, with 12 bases between. The chain's CDR3 is CASKLARLNTEAFF. The CDR3 DNA reads TGTGCCAGCAAGCTGGCTAGGCTGAACACTGAAGCTTTCTTT.

The rearrangement links TRBV6-5 to TRBJ1-1; maybe TRBD1 (6 bases). The germline V and J ends were trimmed by 0 bases and 4 bases, with 9 bases remaining between them. CDR3 length: 14 amino acids. Germline V lookup: CDR1 MNHEY, CDR2 SVGAGI. The CDR3 bases are TGTGCCAGCAGTTACTCGGGCAGGGGCACTGAAGCTTTCTTT. Its protein is CASSYSGRGTEAFF.

The chain is built from TRBV11-2 and TRBJ1-1; 7 positions match TRBD1. The V segment lost 2 bases and the J segment 5 bases; nucleotides outside the gene matches: 8. This CDR3 comprises 15 residues. Germline loops: CDR1 SGHAT, CDR2 FQNNGV. DNA for the CDR3: TGTGCCAGCAGCTTAAGCCGGGACAGAGTGACTGAAGCTTTCTTT. This gives the protein CASSLSRDRVTEAFF.

V usage is TRBV6-2 or TRBV6-3 and J usage is TRBJ1-2; weak D call: TRBD1 (5 bases). V lost 8 bases and J lost 8, with 18 bases in between. Germline loops: CDR1 MNHEY, CDR2 SVGEGT. The CDR3 loop spans 13 amino acids. Here the CDR3 DNA reads TGTGCCAGCGGAGGGGCAGGGTCGTTGGGCTACACCTTC. It specifies CASGGAGSLGYTF.

The CDR3 region has the DNA TGTGCCAGCACACAGGGGTTTCGAACCTACGAGCAGTACTTC. Amino acids: CASTQGFRTYEQYF. The chain has TRBV6-1 and TRBJ2-7; 7 positions agree with TRBD1. CDR1 is MNHNS and CDR2 is SASEGT in the germline V gene. Trimming cost V 7 bases and J 2 bases; bases outside gene matches: 8. The CDR3 totals 14 residues.

The rearrangement links TRBV29-1 to TRBJ1-2, with TRBD1 as a possible D gene (5 bases). Trimming left V 4 bases short and J 4 bases short, with 13 bases between. Germline CDR1 reads SQVTM; CDR2 reads ANQGSEA. The CDR3 is 13 residues long. CDR3 amino acids: CSVGRGASYGYTF. CDR3 coding DNA: TGCAGCGTTGGGAGGGGTGCCTCCTATGGCTACACCTTC.